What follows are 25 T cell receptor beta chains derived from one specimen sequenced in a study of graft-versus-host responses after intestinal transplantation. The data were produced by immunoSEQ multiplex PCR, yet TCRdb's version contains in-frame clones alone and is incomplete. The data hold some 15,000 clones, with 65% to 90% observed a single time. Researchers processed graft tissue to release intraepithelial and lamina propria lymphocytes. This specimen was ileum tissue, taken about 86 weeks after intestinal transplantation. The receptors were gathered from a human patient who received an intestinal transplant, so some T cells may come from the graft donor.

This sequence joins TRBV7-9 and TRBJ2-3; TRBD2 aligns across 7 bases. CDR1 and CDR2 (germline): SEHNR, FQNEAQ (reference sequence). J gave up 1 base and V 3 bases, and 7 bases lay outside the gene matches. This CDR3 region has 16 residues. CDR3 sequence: CASSFGRLAGTDTQYF. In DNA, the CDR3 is TGTGCCAGCAGCTTCGGGCGTCTAGCGGGCACAGATACGCAGTATTTT.

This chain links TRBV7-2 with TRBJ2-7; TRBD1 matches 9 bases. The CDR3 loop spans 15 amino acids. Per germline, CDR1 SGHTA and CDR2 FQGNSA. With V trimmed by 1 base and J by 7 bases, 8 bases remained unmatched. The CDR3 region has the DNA TGTGCCAGCAGCTTAGGGATCTACAGGGGGCGGGAGCAGTACTTC. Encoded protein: CASSLGIYRGREQYF.

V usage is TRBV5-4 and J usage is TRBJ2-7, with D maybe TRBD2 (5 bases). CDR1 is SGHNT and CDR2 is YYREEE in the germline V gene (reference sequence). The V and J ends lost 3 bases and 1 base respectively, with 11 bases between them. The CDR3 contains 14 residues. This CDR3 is CASSSPSGSYEQYF. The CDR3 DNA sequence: TGTGCCAGCAGCTCTCCGTCGGGGTCCTACGAGCAGTACTTC.

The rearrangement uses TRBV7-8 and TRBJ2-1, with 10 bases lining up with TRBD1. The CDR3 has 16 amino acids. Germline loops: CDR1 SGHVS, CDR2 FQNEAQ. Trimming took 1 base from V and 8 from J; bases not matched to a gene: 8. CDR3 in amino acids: CASSLGSGTGADEQFF. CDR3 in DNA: TGTGCCAGCAGCTTAGGCTCCGGGACAGGGGCGGATGAGCAGTTCTTC.

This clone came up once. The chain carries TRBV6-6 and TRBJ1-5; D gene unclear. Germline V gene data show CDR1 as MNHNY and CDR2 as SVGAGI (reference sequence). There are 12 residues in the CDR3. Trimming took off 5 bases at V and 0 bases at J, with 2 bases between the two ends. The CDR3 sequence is CASSLSNQPQHF. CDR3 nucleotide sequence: TGTGCCAGCAGTCTTAGCAATCAGCCCCAGCATTTT.

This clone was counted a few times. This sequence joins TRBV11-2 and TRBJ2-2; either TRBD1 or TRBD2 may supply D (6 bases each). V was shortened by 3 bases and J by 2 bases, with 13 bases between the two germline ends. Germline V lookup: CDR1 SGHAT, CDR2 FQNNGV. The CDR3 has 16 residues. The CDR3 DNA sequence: TGTGCCAGCAGCTTCAAGGGGGGCCAAAACACCGGGGAGCTGTTTTTT. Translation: CASSFKGGQNTGELFF.

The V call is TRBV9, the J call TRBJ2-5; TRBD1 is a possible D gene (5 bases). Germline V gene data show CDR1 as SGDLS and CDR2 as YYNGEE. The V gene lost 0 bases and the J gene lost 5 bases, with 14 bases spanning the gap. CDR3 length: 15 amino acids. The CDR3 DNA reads TGTGCCAGCAGCGTAGACAGGACACACGGGGAGACCCAGTACTTC. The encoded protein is CASSVDRTHGETQYF.

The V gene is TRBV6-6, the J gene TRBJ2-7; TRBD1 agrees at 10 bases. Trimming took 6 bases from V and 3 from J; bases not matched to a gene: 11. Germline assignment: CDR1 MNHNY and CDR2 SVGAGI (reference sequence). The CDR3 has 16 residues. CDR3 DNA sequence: TGTGCCAGCAGCAAAATAGGGGGACAGGGGTACTACGAGCAGTACTTC. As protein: CASSKIGGQGYYEQYF.

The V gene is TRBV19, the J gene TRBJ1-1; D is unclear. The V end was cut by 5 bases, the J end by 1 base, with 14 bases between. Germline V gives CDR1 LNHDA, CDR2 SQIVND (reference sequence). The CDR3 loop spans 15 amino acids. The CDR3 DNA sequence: TGTGCCAGTAGTTCCCCAAGGGCGGAGAACACTGAAGCTTTCTTT. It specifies CASSSPRAENTEAFF.

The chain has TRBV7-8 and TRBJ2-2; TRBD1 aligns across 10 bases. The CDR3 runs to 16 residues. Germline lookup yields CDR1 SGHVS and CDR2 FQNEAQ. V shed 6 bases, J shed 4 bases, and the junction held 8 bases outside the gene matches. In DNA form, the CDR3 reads TGTGCCAGCAGACTGACAGGGGGCGATGTCACCGGGGAGCTGTTTTTT. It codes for CASRLTGGDVTGELFF.

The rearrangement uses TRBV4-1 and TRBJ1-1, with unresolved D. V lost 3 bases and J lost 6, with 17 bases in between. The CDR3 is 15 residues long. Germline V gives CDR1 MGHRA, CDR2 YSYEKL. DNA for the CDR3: TGCGCCAGCAGCCATAGAGAGGGAGTCGGCGCTGAAGCTTTCTTT. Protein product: CASSHREGVGAEAFF.

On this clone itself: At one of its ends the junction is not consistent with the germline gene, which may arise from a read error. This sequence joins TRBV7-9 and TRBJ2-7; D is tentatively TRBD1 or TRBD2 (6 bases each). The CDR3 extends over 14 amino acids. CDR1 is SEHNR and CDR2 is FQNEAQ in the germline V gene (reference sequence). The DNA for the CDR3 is TGTGCCAGCCAGACAGGAGGGGGATCCTACGGGCAGTACTTC. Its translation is CASQTGGGSYGQYF.

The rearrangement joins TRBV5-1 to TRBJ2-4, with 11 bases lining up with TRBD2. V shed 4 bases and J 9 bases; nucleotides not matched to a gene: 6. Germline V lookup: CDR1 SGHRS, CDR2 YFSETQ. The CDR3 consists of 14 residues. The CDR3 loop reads CASSGGTSGGIQYF. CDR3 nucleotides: TGCGCCAGCAGCGGGGGGACTAGCGGTGGCATTCAGTACTTC.

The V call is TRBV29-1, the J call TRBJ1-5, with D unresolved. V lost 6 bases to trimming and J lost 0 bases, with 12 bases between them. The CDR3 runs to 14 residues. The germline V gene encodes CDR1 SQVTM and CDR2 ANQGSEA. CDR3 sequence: CSVRVIISNQPQHF. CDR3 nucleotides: TGCAGCGTGCGAGTGATAATTAGCAATCAGCCCCAGCATTTT.

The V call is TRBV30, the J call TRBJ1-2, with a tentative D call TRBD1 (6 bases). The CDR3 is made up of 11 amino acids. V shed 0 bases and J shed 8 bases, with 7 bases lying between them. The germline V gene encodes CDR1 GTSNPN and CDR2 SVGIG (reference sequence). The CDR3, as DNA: TGTGCCTGGAGTGTACAGGGAGGCTACACCTTC. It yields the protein CAWSVQGGYTF.

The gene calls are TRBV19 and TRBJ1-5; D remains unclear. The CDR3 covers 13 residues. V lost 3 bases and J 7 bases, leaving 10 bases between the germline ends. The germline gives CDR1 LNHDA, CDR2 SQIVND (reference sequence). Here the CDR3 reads CASSIVGSQPQHF. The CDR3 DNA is TGTGCCAGTAGTATCGTGGGCTCACAGCCCCAGCATTTT.

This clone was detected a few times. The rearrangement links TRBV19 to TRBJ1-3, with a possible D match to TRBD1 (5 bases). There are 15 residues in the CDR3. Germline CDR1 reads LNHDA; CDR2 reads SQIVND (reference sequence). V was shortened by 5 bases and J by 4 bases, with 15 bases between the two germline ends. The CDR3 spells CASSPAGGAGNTIYF. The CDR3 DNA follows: TGTGCCAGTAGTCCTGCGGGAGGGGCCGGAAACACCATATATTTT.

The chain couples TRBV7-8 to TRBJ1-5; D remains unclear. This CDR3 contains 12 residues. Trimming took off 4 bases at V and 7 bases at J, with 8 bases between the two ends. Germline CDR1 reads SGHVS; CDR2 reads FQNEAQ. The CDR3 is CASSSGEQPQHF. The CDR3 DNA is TGTGCCAGCAGCTCAGGTGAGCAGCCCCAGCATTTT.

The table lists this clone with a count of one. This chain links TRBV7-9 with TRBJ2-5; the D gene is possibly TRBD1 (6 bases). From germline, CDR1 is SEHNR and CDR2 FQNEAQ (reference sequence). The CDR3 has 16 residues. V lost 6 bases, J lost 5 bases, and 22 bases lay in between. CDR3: CASRPGRVDRFETQYF. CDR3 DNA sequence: TGTGCCAGCAGACCAGGAAGGGTCGACAGGTTCGAGACCCAGTACTTC.

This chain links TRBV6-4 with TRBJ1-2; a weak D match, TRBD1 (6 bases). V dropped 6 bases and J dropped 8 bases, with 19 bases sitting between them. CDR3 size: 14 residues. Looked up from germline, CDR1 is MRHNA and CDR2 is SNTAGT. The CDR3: CASRREPGAGGYTF. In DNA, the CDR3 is TGTGCCAGCAGGAGGGAACCGGGGGCGGGAGGCTACACCTTC.

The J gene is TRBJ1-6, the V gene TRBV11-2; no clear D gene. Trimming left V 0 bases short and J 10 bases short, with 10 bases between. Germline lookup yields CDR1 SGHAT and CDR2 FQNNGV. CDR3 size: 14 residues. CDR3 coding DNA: TGTGCCAGCAGCTTAGACCCTGGTGGCTCACCCCTCCACTTT. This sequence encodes CASSLDPGGSPLHF.

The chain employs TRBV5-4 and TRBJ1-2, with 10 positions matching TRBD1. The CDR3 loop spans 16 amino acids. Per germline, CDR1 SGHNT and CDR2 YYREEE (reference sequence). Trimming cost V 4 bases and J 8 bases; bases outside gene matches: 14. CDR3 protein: CASSADRGLKTGGYTF. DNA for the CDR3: TGTGCCAGCAGCGCGGACAGGGGGTTGAAAACGGGAGGCTACACCTTC.

The CDR3 region is CASSLEPGRMPSSMNTEAFF. As DNA, the CDR3 is TGTGCCAGCAGCTTGGAACCGGGACGGATGCCCTCTTCCATGAACACTGAAGCTTTCTTT. V is TRBV9 and J is TRBJ1-1; D may be TRBD1 (5 bases). Trimming stripped 4 bases from V and 0 bases from J, with 28 bases between. This CDR3 region has 20 residues. Germline V CDR1 and CDR2: SGDLS, YYNGEE.

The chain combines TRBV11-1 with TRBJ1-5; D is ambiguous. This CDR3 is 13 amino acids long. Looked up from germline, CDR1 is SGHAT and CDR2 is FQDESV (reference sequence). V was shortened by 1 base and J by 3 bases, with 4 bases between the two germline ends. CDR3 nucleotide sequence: TGTGCCAGCAGCTTAGGGGTCAATCAGCCCCAGCATTTT. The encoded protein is CASSLGVNQPQHF.

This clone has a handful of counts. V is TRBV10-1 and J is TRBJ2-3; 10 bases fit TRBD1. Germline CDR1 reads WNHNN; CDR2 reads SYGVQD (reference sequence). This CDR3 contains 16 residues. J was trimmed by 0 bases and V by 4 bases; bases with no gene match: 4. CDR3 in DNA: TGCGCCAGCAGTGGGGGACAGGGGTTTAGCACAGATACGCAGTATTTT. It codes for CASSGGQGFSTDTQYF.